The 17 T cell receptor beta chains listed next were all sequenced from one sample in a study of T-cell reconstitution after alpha-beta-depleted transplantation in children. Preparing the TCRbeta library involved the use of unique molecular identifiers. TCRdb re-called the PCR reads through MiXCR, storing one row per CDR3 protein. The profile shows 500,000 or so distinct CDR3 sequences, 30% to 35% of them singletons. Sequenced material: PBMCs from the stem cell graft donor, taken from the stem cell graft. All receptors derive from a human donor who donated a stem cell graft to a child with aplastic anemia.

This clonotype turned up a few times. The CDR3 sequence: CASRDTPMDIQYF. CDR3 nucleotides: TGTGCCAGCAGGGACACTCCGATGGACATTCAGTACTTC. V gene TRBV6-2 or TRBV6-3 combines with J gene TRBJ2-4; the D gene is possibly TRBD1 (5 bases). The length of the CDR3 is 13 residues. Germline V CDR1 and CDR2: MNHEY, SVGEGT. Trimming took off 6 bases at V and 8 bases at J, with 14 bases between the two ends.

This clonotype has only a few counts. V usage is TRBV15 and J usage is TRBJ2-2, with a tentative D call TRBD1 (6 bases). The germline V gene has CDR1 LNHNV and CDR2 YYDKDF (reference sequence). V gave up 1 base and J gave up 6 bases, with 15 bases separating them. The CDR3 has 16 residues. CDR3 sequence reads: CATSRGGQGRAGELFF. CDR3 DNA: TGTGCCACCAGCAGAGGTGGGCAGGGGAGAGCCGGGGAGCTGTTTTTT.

This clonotype was seen a handful of times. The J gene is TRBJ2-7, the V gene TRBV6-2 or TRBV6-3; possibly TRBD1 or TRBD2 for D (6 bases each). CDR1 MNHEY and CDR2 SVGEGT come from the germline V gene. This CDR3 contains 14 residues. Trimming cost V 2 bases and J 3 bases, with 11 bases left between them. Here the CDR3 reads CASSYRRGNYEQYF. For the CDR3, the DNA is TGTGCCAGCAGTTACCGGAGGGGGAACTACGAGCAGTACTTC.

This clonotype showed up just a few times. The V and J genes are TRBV7-8 and TRBJ2-1, with D possibly matching TRBD2 (6 bases). The CDR3 runs to 17 residues. Trimming pared 0 bases from V and 10 bases from J, leaving 22 bases between. CDR1 is SGHVS, CDR2 FQNEAQ, per germline. CDR3 nucleotide sequence: TGTGCCAGCAGCTTAGCAGCTCCGGGACTTTACTTGGGAGAGCAGTTCTTC. Its translation: CASSLAAPGLYLGEQFF. Full variable domain (rest looked up from reference TRBV7-8 and TRBJ2-1): GAGVSQSPRYKVAKRGQDVALRCDPISGHVSLFWYQQALGQGPEFLTYFQNEAQLDKSGLPSDRFFAERPEGSVSTLKIQRTQQEDSAVYLCASSLAAPGLYLGEQFFGPGTRLTVL.

The chain carries TRBV28 and TRBJ2-5; a possible D gene is TRBD1 (6 bases). Germline-derived CDR1 and CDR2 are MDHEN and SYDVKM. V was trimmed by 1 base and J by 5 bases, leaving 17 bases between them. CDR3 length equals 16 residues. The CDR3 reads CASSLFREQGTETQYF. CDR3 nucleotides: TGTGCCAGCAGTTTATTCCGGGAACAGGGTACGGAGACCCAGTACTTC. The complete variable domain, with remaining parts taken from reference TRBV28 and TRBJ2-5, reads DVKVTQSSRYLVKRTGEKVFLECVQDMDHENMFWYRQDPGLGLRLIYFSYDVKMKEKGDIPEGYSVSREKKERFSLILESASTNQTSMYLCASSLFREQGTETQYFGPGTRLLVL.

V is TRBV18 and J is TRBJ1-2; D might be TRBD1 (6 bases). V lost 4 bases to trimming and J lost 2 bases, with 14 bases between them. This CDR3 has 15 residues. Per germline, CDR1 KGHSH and CDR2 LQKENI. CDR3 DNA: TGTGCCAGCTCACAAGGGCAGGGGCTCAACTATGGCTACACCTTC. Translated: CASSQGQGLNYGYTF.

The gene calls are TRBV7-7 and TRBJ2-5; D is unclear. The CDR3 runs to 13 residues. Trimming shortened V by 5 bases and J by 5 bases, and 12 bases separated the two germline ends. Germline CDR1 SSHAT, CDR2 FNYEAQ (reference sequence). The CDR3 nucleotides are TGTGCCAGCAGCCTCATCGTGGGGGAGACCCAGTACTTC. Protein sequence: CASSLIVGETQYF.

This chain links TRBV6-1 with TRBJ2-5; maybe TRBD2 (7 bases). The CDR3 loop spans 15 amino acids. V gave up 6 bases and J gave up 0 bases, with 14 bases separating them. CDR1 and CDR2 (germline): MNHNS, SASEGT. The chain's CDR3 is CASRGGAGYQETQYF. The CDR3 DNA follows: TGTGCCAGCAGGGGGGGGGCAGGCTACCAAGAGACCCAGTACTTC.

This clonotype was picked up a small number of times. The V call is TRBV20-1, the J call TRBJ2-1, with 9 positions matching TRBD2. This CDR3 is 13 amino acids long. Germline assignment: CDR1 DFQATT and CDR2 SNEGSKA (reference sequence). V shed 4 bases and J 5 bases; nucleotides not matched to a gene: 3. The CDR3 DNA reads TGCAGTGCTATTTCTAGCGGGAACAATGAGCAGTTCTTC. It codes for CSAISSGNNEQFF.

This clonotype was counted between two and nine times. J is TRBJ2-5 and V is TRBV5-5; D gene ambiguous. The CDR3 runs to 14 residues. Germline-derived CDR1 and CDR2 are SGHKS and YYEKEE (reference sequence). V lost 1 base, J lost 0 bases, and 7 bases lay in between. CDR3 protein: CASSLYADQETQYF. In DNA, the CDR3 is TGTGCCAGCAGCTTGTACGCAGACCAAGAGACCCAGTACTTC.

The chain employs TRBV18 and TRBJ1-6; no reliable D call. Trimming removed 4 bases from V and 1 base from J, with 11 bases in between. Germline values: CDR1 KGHSH, CDR2 LQKENI. This CDR3 has 16 residues. CDR3 sequence: CASSHEDSSYNSPLHF. The CDR3, as DNA: TGTGCCAGCTCACACGAGGATAGTTCCTATAATTCACCCCTCCACTTT.

The CDR3 bases are TGTGCCAGCAGTCGCGGGGACAGGGGTAACTACGAGCAGTACTTC. It yields the protein CASSRGDRGNYEQYF. The chain carries TRBV27 and TRBJ2-7; 10 bases agree with TRBD1. CDR3 length: 15 amino acids. Per germline, CDR1 MNHEY and CDR2 SMNVEV (reference sequence). V trimming: 5 bases; J trimming: 3 bases; junction bases outside the gene matches: 7.

The chain links TRBV4-3 to TRBJ2-7, with D perhaps TRBD1 or TRBD2 (5 bases each). Trimming pared 0 bases from V and 3 bases from J, leaving 12 bases between. This CDR3 is 15 amino acids long. Germline CDR1 and CDR2: LGHNA and YSLEER. DNA for the CDR3: TGCGCCAGCAGCCAAGATAGGCAGGGAGACTACGAGCAGTACTTC. The encoded protein is CASSQDRQGDYEQYF.

This clonotype was observed a handful of times. V gene TRBV6-2 or TRBV6-3 combines with J gene TRBJ2-1; D remains ambiguous. The V end lost 0 bases, the J end lost 5 bases, and 5 bases lay between the germline ends. Per germline, CDR1 MNHEY and CDR2 SVGEGT. The CDR3 contains 13 residues. CDR3: CASSYSDNNEQFF. In DNA form, the CDR3 reads TGTGCCAGCAGTTACTCGGATAACAATGAGCAGTTCTTC.

This rearrangement joins TRBV29-1 to TRBJ2-6, with a possible D match to TRBD2 (5 bases). Germline V CDR1 and CDR2: SQVTM, ANQGSEA. The CDR3 has 14 amino acids. Deletions cut 5 bases from V and 4 bases from J, with 12 bases between. The CDR3 nucleotides read TGCAGCGTTACCAGCGGTTCCGGGGCCAACGTCCTGACTTTC. This sequence encodes CSVTSGSGANVLTF. Looking up the rest from reference TRBV29-1 and TRBJ2-6 gives the full variable domain: SAVISQKPSRDICQRGTSLTIQCQVDSQVTMMFWYRQQPGQSLTLIATANQGSEATYESGFVIDKFPISRPNLTFSTLTVSNMSPEDSSIYLCSVTSGSGANVLTFGAGSRLTVL.

This clonotype has only a few counts. J is TRBJ2-3 and V is TRBV29-1; D is ambiguous. Trimming pared 1 base from V and 0 bases from J, leaving 11 bases between. CDR1 and CDR2 from the germline V gene are SQVTM and ANQGSEA. The CDR3 covers 15 residues. The CDR3, as DNA: TGCAGCGTTGAAGGGGCAGTACGAAGCACAGATACGCAGTATTTT. Translation: CSVEGAVRSTDTQYF.

This rearrangement joins TRBV27 to TRBJ1-1, with D hard to call. V dropped 1 base and J dropped 12 bases, with 12 bases sitting between them. CDR3 length equals 12 residues. Looked up from germline, CDR1 is MNHEY and CDR2 is SMNVEV (reference sequence). This chain's CDR3 is CASSLLGAESFF. DNA of the CDR3: TGTGCCAGCAGTTTATTGGGCGCGGAATCTTTCTTT.